The 7 T cell receptor beta chains reported below all come from one sample, sequenced in a study of CD4 T cells in relation to SARS-CoV-2 and coronaviruses. The repertoire was sequenced with immunoSEQ multiplex PCR; TCRdb's copy has only in-frame clones and lacks some. Among tens of thousands of clones listed, 80% to 90% were seen once. The sample taken for sequencing was memory CD4+ T cells from PBMCs. The receptors here all came from an adult with COVID-19.

The chain couples TRBV28 to TRBJ2-1; D perhaps matches TRBD1 (6 bases). Germline V gives CDR1 MDHEN, CDR2 SYDVKM. V was cut by 4 bases and J by 6 bases, with 13 bases left in between. This CDR3 region has 14 residues. The CDR3 is CASSSPTGINEQFF. The CDR3, as DNA: TGTGCCAGCAGTTCCCCCACAGGGATCAATGAGCAGTTCTTC.

The chain uses TRBV9 and TRBJ2-7, with a tentative D call TRBD1 (6 bases). Germline CDR1 is SGDLS and CDR2 is YYNGEE. The CDR3 has 14 amino acids. The V gene lost 0 bases and the J gene lost 2 bases, with 9 bases spanning the gap. CDR3 amino acids: CASSVGGGAYEQYF. The CDR3, as DNA: TGTGCCAGCAGCGTAGGAGGGGGTGCCTACGAGCAGTACTTC. The full variable domain, in which reference TRBV9 and TRBJ2-7 provide the parts outside the CDR3, is DSGVTQTPKHLITATGQRVTLRCSPRSGDLSVYWYQQSLDQGLQFLIQYYNGEERAKGNILERFSAQQFPDLHSELNLSSLELGDSALYFCASSVGGGAYEQYFGPGTRLTVT.

This chain joins TRBV5-6 and TRBJ2-7; TRBD1 might be the D (6 bases). Per germline, CDR1 SGHDT and CDR2 YYEEEE. The CDR3 contains 13 residues. Trimming left V 4 bases short and J 1 base short, with 9 bases between. The CDR3 sequence: CASSPDSSYEQYF. The CDR3 DNA reads TGTGCCAGCAGCCCGGACAGTTCCTACGAGCAGTACTTC. The full variable domain, in which reference TRBV5-6 and TRBJ2-7 provide the parts outside the CDR3, is DAGVTQSPTHLIKTRGQQVTLRCSPKSGHDTVSWYQQALGQGPQFIFQYYEEEERQRGNFPDRFSGHQFPNYSSELNVNALLLGDSALYLCASSPDSSYEQYFGPGTRLTVT.

The gene calls are TRBV29-1 and TRBJ2-1; tentatively, D is TRBD1 (5 bases). V lost 6 bases, J lost 8 bases, and 20 bases lay in between. The CDR3 is 14 residues long. Per germline, CDR1 SQVTM and CDR2 ANQGSEA. The CDR3 coding sequence is TGCAGCGTACTCAGGGCAGTGGGCATAGATGAGCAGTTCTTC. This gives the protein CSVLRAVGIDEQFF.

The chain links TRBV18 to TRBJ1-3; 10 nucleotides align to TRBD1. With 2 bases clipped from V and 0 bases from J, the junction kept 7 bases outside the gene matches. Germline CDR1 KGHSH, CDR2 LQKENI. This CDR3 comprises 18 residues. The CDR3: CASSPVLTGGNSGNTIYF. The CDR3 coding sequence is TGTGCCAGCTCACCAGTTTTGACAGGGGGCAACTCTGGAAACACCATATATTTT.

This clone was observed a few times. The V and J genes are TRBV30 and TRBJ1-6; D not resolved. V dropped 0 bases and J dropped 6 bases, with 9 bases sitting between them. The V gene's germline CDR1 is GTSNPN and CDR2 SVGIG (reference sequence). This CDR3 comprises 14 residues. CDR3 nucleotides: TGTGCCTGGAGTGTGTCTGACTTTAATTCACCCCTCCACTTT. Amino acids: CAWSVSDFNSPLHF.

This rearrangement joins TRBV19 to TRBJ2-2; D remains ambiguous. V lost 6 bases and J lost 0, with 11 bases in between. The CDR3 sequence is 15 residues long. CDR1 and CDR2 from the germline V gene are LNHDA and SQIVND (reference sequence). As DNA, the CDR3 is TGTGCCAGTAGGAAACCCTACCCGAACACCGGGGAGCTGTTTTTT. Protein sequence: CASRKPYPNTGELFF.